This TCR beta chain was recorded in a study of T cell clonality in common variable immunodeficiency. Notes on the study in general: The cause of increased CVID clonality remains unclear without subpopulation sequencing. TCRbeta clonality was increased in CVID versus healthy controls.

Germline V gene sequence: CDR1 SNHLY, CDR2 FYNNEI. V gave up 8 bases and J gave up 7 bases; unmatched junction bases: 11. The CDR3 has 14 amino acids. Sequencing input was equivalent genomic DNA from CVID and controls. Sequencing was performed with immunoSEQ multiplex PCR; in TCRdb, only in-frame clones are kept and a portion is missing. The data list tens of thousands of clones, none observed once; about 1.7% falls to the top ten. This clone turned up a few times. Its antigen is not known. The sequenced fragment ends 3 residues before the CDR3 boundary, so the rest is inferred from the germline J gene.

The sample consisted of peripheral blood mononuclear cells. This receptor was identified in a person aged 18 to 75 in good health. This chain links TRBV2 with TRBJ1-1; 9 bases align to TRBD1. CDR3 sequence: CASGTGGGIGEAFF. CDR3 DNA (partial): TGTGCCAGCGGCACAGGGGGCGGCATTGGTGAA.